The 22 T cell receptor beta chains reported below all come from one sample, sequenced in a study of blood T cell repertoires in COVID-19 (dated by TCRdb to about 2020). Library preparation used the immunoSEQ multiplex PCR assay. Here the immuneACCESS table is served through TCRdb, limited to in-frame sequences with V and J called. Missing clones are a known gap in these copies; in checked studies unresolved V genes cover under half, and the rest lacks a known reason. Here the sample has approximately 200,000 clones; around 81% occur a single time. About 2.4% of the sample lies in the top ten. Sequencing input: peripheral blood. Receptors originate from a woman aged 55-69 years with acute or convalescent COVID-19.

About this clone itself: Other DNA sequences in the same sample also yield this CDR3. This rearrangement joins TRBV27 to TRBJ1-2; perhaps TRBD1 as D (6 bases). V gave up 5 bases and J gave up 7 bases, with 8 bases separating them. CDR1 and CDR2 (germline): MNHEY, SMNVEV (reference sequence). This CDR3 region has 11 residues. CDR3 region: CASSQGSGYTF. CDR3 DNA sequence: TGTGCCAGCAGTCAGGGGAGTGGCTACACCTTC.

The chain recombines TRBV9 with TRBJ1-2; 10 positions match TRBD1. This CDR3 has 15 amino acids. Germline loops: CDR1 SGDLS, CDR2 YYNGEE. V dropped 3 bases and J dropped 6; count of bases not matched to a gene: 8. Written as DNA, the CDR3 is TGTGCCAGCAGCGCCCTTCATGGGACAGGGGATGGCTACACCTTC. It is translated as CASSALHGTGDGYTF.

V and J are TRBV30 and TRBJ1-6; D is ambiguous. CDR3 length equals 15 residues. The ends were cut back, 0 bases at V and 8 bases at J, with 14 bases in the middle. Germline V gene lookup returns CDR1 GTSNPN and CDR2 SVGIG (reference sequence). CDR3: CAWSVPGTSYSPLHF. For the CDR3, the DNA is TGTGCCTGGAGTGTACCGGGTACAAGTTATTCACCCCTCCACTTT.

In its sample, this clone was seen a few times. The gene calls are TRBV7-2 and TRBJ1-2, with TRBD1 identical over 11 bases. Per the germline V gene, CDR1 is SGHTA and CDR2 is FQGNSA. V shed 2 bases and J 5 bases; nucleotides not matched to a gene: 1. The CDR3 is 14 residues long. In DNA form, the CDR3 reads TGTGCCAGCAGCTTATGGGACAGGGGGTATGGCTACACCTTC. Translating it yields CASSLWDRGYGYTF.

This chain uses TRBV6-5 with TRBJ2-1, with D tentatively TRBD2 (6 bases). Germline V gene lookup returns CDR1 MNHEY and CDR2 SVGAGI. With 7 bases removed from V and 3 bases from J, the gap between germline ends came to 13 bases. This CDR3 has 14 residues. The CDR3 DNA follows: TGTGCCAGCAATCCGGGACTCCTCTACAATGAGCAGTTCTTC. The encoded protein is CASNPGLLYNEQFF.

The chain joins TRBV10-2 to TRBJ1-2, with 7 bases that match TRBD1. CDR1 WSHSY and CDR2 SAAADI come from the germline V gene. The CDR3 has 15 residues. The J segment lost 3 bases and the V segment lost 6 bases, leaving 10 bases of the junction unmatched. The CDR3 bases are TGCGCCAGCAGCGACCCTTTAACAGGGGACTATGGCTACACCTTC. Encoded protein: CASSDPLTGDYGYTF.

This clone occurred once. V and J are TRBV7-8 and TRBJ2-7; no clear D. CDR3 size: 16 residues. The V and J ends lost 0 bases and 3 bases respectively, with 15 bases between them. The germline V gene has CDR1 SGHVS and CDR2 FQNEAQ. In nucleotides, the CDR3 is TGTGCCAGCAGCTTAGCGCTAAAAAATAGCTACTACGAGCAGTACTTC. Translation: CASSLALKNSYYEQYF.

The CDR3 DNA reads as TGCGCCAGCACCCCAGGAGGCTATGGCTACACCTTC. Protein: CASTPGGYGYTF. The rearrangement links TRBV5-1 to TRBJ1-2; D unresolved. This CDR3 is 12 amino acids long. CDR1 and CDR2 (germline): SGHRS, YFSETQ. V was cut by 6 bases and J by 4 bases, with 10 bases left in between.

This chain uses TRBV6-5 with TRBJ1-1; D remains ambiguous. Germline V lookup: CDR1 MNHEY, CDR2 SVGAGI. CDR3 size: 11 residues. Trimming cost V 5 bases and J 8 bases, with 9 bases left between them. CDR3 amino acids: CASSPPGEAFF. The CDR3 bases are TGTGCCAGCAGTCCCCCCGGGGAAGCTTTCTTT.

J is TRBJ1-2 and V is TRBV13, with D maybe TRBD1 (5 bases). Trimming stripped 0 bases from V and 8 bases from J, with 10 bases between. The CDR3 is 13 residues long. Germline CDR1 PRHDT, CDR2 FYEKMQ (reference sequence). In nucleotides, the CDR3 is TGTGCCAGCAGCTTAGGCCAGGGTTCGGGCTACACCTTC. Amino acids: CASSLGQGSGYTF.

CDR3 coding DNA: TGTGCCAGCAGCCTGACAGGGGGCATCACCGGGGAGCTGTTTTTT. Translation: CASSLTGGITGELFF. The genes are TRBV6-2 or TRBV6-3 and TRBJ2-2, with 10 bases fitting TRBD1. Germline trimming cut 6 bases from V and 4 bases from J; bases unmatched to any gene: 5. CDR1 is MNHEY and CDR2 is SVGEGT in the germline V gene. This CDR3 has 15 residues.

CDR3 amino acids: CASSLGQSYYGYTF. As DNA, the CDR3 is TGTGCCAGCAGCCTGGGACAGTCTTATTATGGCTACACCTTC. The rearrangement joins TRBV5-4 to TRBJ1-2; TRBD1 matches at 7 bases. The V and J ends lost 4 bases and 5 bases, in that order; junction bases with no gene match: 8. CDR3 length: 14 amino acids. The germline gives CDR1 SGHNT, CDR2 YYREEE (reference sequence).

J is TRBJ2-7 and V is TRBV6-4; 7 bases align to TRBD2. Germline CDR1 reads MRHNA; CDR2 reads SNTAGT. The CDR3 is made up of 17 amino acids. The J segment lost 5 bases and the V segment lost 7 bases, leaving 20 bases of the junction unmatched. The DNA of the CDR3 is TGTGCCAGCACCCCCGGTGAAGGCGGTCGGGGGGTGCACGAGCAGTACTTC. It encodes CASTPGEGGRGVHEQYF.

The chain has TRBV15 and TRBJ1-4; 8 bases map to TRBD1. The J segment lost 3 bases and the V segment lost 7 bases, leaving 7 bases of the junction unmatched. CDR1 is LNHNV and CDR2 is YYDKDF in the germline V gene (reference sequence). There are 15 residues in the CDR3. The CDR3 region has the DNA TGTGCCACCAAGACAGGGGATGCAGCTAATGAAAAACTGTTTTTT. This gives the protein CATKTGDAANEKLFF.

The chain couples TRBV5-6 to TRBJ2-7, with D perhaps TRBD1 (7 bases). V was trimmed by 2 bases and J by 3 bases, leaving 21 bases between them. Germline loops: CDR1 SGHDT, CDR2 YYEEEE. The length of the CDR3 is 17 residues. The CDR3 DNA is TGTGCCAGCAGCTTCATCGCCCAGGGGGGCTCCTACTACGAGCAGTACTTC. Residues: CASSFIAQGGSYYEQYF.

The rearrangement links TRBV5-1 to TRBJ2-1; TRBD1 matches at 7 bases. V lost 6 bases, J lost 8 bases, and 5 bases stayed unmatched. The CDR3 is 12 amino acids. Germline V gene lookup returns CDR1 SGHRS and CDR2 YFSETQ. CDR3 residues: CASNRGLDEQFF. In DNA form, the CDR3 reads TGCGCCAGCAATAGGGGGCTCGATGAGCAGTTCTTC.

The chain recombines TRBV5-5 with TRBJ2-3; 7 bases are a match to TRBD1. The J segment lost 5 bases and the V segment lost 4 bases, leaving 4 bases of the junction unmatched. Germline V gene data show CDR1 as SGHKS and CDR2 as YYEKEE (reference sequence). This CDR3 is 13 amino acids long. The CDR3 nucleotides read TGTGCCAGCAGCCTACAGGGGAGAGATACGCAGTATTTT. It encodes CASSLQGRDTQYF.

The sample holds a few counts of this clone. The V gene is TRBV12-3 or TRBV12-4, the J gene TRBJ1-1; no clear D. Trimming removed 2 bases from V and 8 bases from J, with 6 bases in between. The CDR3 totals 11 residues. The CDR3 nucleotides are TGTGCCAGCAGTTTAATTGCGGAAGCTTTCTTT. It codes for CASSLIAEAFF.

The CDR3 DNA is TGTGCCAGCACCCGACAGGATGGCCAGCCCCAGCATTTT. Translation: CASTRQDGQPQHF. The V call is TRBV12-3 or TRBV12-4, the J call TRBJ1-5; tentatively, D is TRBD1 (6 bases). The CDR3 sequence is 13 residues long. Trimming shortened V by 7 bases and J by 7 bases, and 14 bases separated the two germline ends.

The chain couples TRBV4-2 to TRBJ1-1, with 8 bases aligning to TRBD1. This CDR3 region has 14 residues. CDR1 and CDR2 from the germline V gene are LGHNA and YNFKEQ. After removal of 2 bases from V and 6 bases from J, the junction contained 5 bases not matched to a gene. The CDR3 is CASSQNDRGPEAFF. DNA for the CDR3: TGTGCCAGCAGCCAAAATGACAGGGGCCCTGAAGCTTTCTTT.

The V and J genes are TRBV7-6 and TRBJ1-4, with 10 bases aligning to TRBD1. Looked up from germline, CDR1 is SGHVS and CDR2 is FNYEAQ. The CDR3 has 15 residues. V dropped 5 bases and J dropped 7; count of bases not matched to a gene: 7. CDR3 in DNA: TGTGCCAGCAGCCAACGACAGGGGGCGGGTGAAAAACTGTTTTTT. This translates into CASSQRQGAGEKLFF.

The genes are TRBV10-1 and TRBJ2-4; D might be TRBD1 (5 bases). The CDR3 covers 15 residues. V lost 6 bases, J lost 2 bases, and 14 bases lay in between. Per germline, CDR1 WNHNN and CDR2 SYGVQD (reference sequence). In DNA, the CDR3 is TGCGCCAGCAGAAGTCCAGGGTTTACCAAAAACATTCAGTACTTC. Translation gives CASRSPGFTKNIQYF.